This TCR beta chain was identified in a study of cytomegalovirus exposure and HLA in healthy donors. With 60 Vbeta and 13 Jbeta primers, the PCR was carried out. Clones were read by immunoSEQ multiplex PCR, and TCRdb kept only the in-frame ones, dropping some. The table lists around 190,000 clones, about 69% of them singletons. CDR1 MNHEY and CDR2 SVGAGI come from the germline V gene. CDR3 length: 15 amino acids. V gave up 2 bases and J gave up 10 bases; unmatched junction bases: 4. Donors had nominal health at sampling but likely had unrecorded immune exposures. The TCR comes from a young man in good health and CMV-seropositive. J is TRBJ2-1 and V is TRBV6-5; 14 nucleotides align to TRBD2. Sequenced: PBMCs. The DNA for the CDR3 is TGTGCCAGCAGTTACCGGACTAGCGGGGGGTGGGAGCAGTTCTTC. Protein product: CASSYRTSGGWEQFF.